This T cell receptor (beta chain) derives from a study of response to subunit inactivated influenza vaccine (dated by TCRdb to 2016 to 2019). General notes on the study: The study used deep quantitative T cell receptor repertoire profiling to track responses to a trivalent subunit inactivated influenza vaccine.

Libraries came from RT-PCR. The sequencing machine was an Illumina HiSeq 2500. TCRdb cleaned the public reads at Q25 with fastp, built clones with MiXCR and kept in-frame beta chains. Every CDR3 protein is listed once, alongside the most common genes and DNA of its rows. This sample has roughly 630,000 distinct CDR3 sequences in its table, and around 13% of those were observed once. The ten largest clones take up less than 9% of the sample. This clonotype occurred a few times. Its recognized antigen is unknown. No base quality values were provided; no much bigger clone lies one nucleotide off. Taken from cysteine to phenylalanine, the CDR3 has 15 residues. Only the CDR3 region is kept as DNA, spanning 45 bases read in frame from base 1. Based on the germline V gene, the CDR1 and CDR2 sequences are MDHEN and SYDVKM. The junction shows trimming of 1 base on V and 6 bases on J, and the gene matches do not reach 3 bases of it.

Here is what the overall study found, with its caveats: According to the authors, only a limited number of new T cells may be recruited by each seasonal influenza vaccination.

The source was PBMCs from blood, collected 14 to 15 days before vaccination. This TCR was sampled from a man in his forties or fifties who received an inactivated influenza vaccine. Donor details come from another sample of the same person, matched by shared clones. The chain couples TRBV28 to TRBJ2-2; TRBD1 agrees with 9 junctional bases. This receptor has the CDR3 CASSLLTGGPGELFF. The nucleotides read TGTGCCAGCAGTTTATTGACAGGGGGGCCCGGGGAGCTGTTTTTT.